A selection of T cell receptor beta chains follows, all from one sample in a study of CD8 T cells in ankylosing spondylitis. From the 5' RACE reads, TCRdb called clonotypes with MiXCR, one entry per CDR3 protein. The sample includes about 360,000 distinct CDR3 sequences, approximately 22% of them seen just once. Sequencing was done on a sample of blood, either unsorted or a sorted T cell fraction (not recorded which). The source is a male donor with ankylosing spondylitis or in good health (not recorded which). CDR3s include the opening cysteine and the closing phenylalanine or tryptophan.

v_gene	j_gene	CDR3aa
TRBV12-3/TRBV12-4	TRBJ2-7	CASRPGTGYYEQYF
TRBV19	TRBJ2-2	CASRSANTGELFF
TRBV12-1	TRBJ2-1	CASSSQVGRTPYNEQFF
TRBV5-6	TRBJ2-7	CASSQIRTWDSTYEQYF
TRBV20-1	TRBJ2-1	CSAGWGGPRNEQFF
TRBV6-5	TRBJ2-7	CASSYSMEAYEQYF
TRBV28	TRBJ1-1	CASRDTGPLENTEAFF
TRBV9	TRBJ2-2	CASSTGRAGELFF
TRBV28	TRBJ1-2	CASSFQGTNYGYTF
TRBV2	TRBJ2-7	CASRNRVGEQYF
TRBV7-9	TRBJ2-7	CASRGQGASEQYF
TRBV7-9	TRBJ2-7	CASSSRDGLSSYEQYF
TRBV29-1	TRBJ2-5	CSVEGQGSRETQYF
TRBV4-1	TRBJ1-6	CASSQGNRANSPLHF
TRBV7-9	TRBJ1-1	CASKREWGEAFF
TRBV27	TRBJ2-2	CASKLGAGDTGELFF
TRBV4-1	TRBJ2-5	CASSQEGRTQETQYF
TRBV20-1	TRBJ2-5	CSARGILASSETQYF
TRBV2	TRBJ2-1	CASSPGWGEQFF
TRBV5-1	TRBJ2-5	CASSYGRMSTRQETQYF
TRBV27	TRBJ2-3	CASSLLGTGEDTQYF
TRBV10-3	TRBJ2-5	CATQTGNQETQYF
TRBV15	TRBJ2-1	CATSRERGEQFF
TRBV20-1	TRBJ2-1	CSARDIERGSYEQFF
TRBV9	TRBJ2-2	CASSVDLAGNTGELFF
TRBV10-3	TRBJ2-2	CAITEGGDVNTGELFF
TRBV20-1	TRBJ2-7	CSAVEEGGDEQYF
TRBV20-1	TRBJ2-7	CSARDLLAEGYEQYF
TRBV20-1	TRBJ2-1	CSARDLGTSWVNEQFF
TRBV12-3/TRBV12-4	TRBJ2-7	CASRPATGTGVYEQYF
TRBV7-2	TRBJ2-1	CASSPRWGAGSYNEQFF
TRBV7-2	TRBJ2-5	CASSLGSASGVRETQYF
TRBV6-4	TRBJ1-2	CASSVRIRGYTF
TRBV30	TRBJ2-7	CAWTNGVAYEQYF
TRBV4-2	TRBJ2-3	CASRSSMLDTQYF
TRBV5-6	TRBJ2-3	CASSAGGDTQYF
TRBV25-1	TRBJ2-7	CASTLGGRAPLFYVEQYF
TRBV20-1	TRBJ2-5	CSAQEGQETQYF
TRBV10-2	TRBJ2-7	CASRDIAYEQYF
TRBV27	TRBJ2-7	CASSFRGEYYEQYF
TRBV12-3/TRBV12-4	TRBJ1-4	CASGRRDREGEKLFF
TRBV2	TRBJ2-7	CASRGTGLSYEQYF
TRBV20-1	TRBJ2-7	CSARDPRAYEQYF
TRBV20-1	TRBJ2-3	CSARGAGGTSTDTQYF
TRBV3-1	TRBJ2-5	CASSQEIQGAREETQYF
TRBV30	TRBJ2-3	CAWGQGGILDTQYF